This T cell receptor beta chain emerged from a study of T cell responses to AZD1222 COVID-19 vaccine. Measured with immunoSEQ multiplex PCR; TCRdb has only the in-frame clones, and not every one. The data show 120,000 or so clones, approximately 88% seen once. Turning to this clone: Its antigen is unknown.

Losses at the gene ends were 2 bases for V and 4 bases for J; bases not matched to a gene: 7. Germline assignment: CDR1 LNHDA and CDR2 SQIVND (reference sequence). The CDR3 runs 15 residues. Study-level findings and limits: Within unmutated variant regions lay the reported targets of nearly half of spike-specific TCRs.

The receptor's source is an adult in good health. This material consisted of peripheral blood, taken on day 0 of AZD1222 vaccination. The chain carries TRBV19 and TRBJ1-2, with TRBD1 identical over 7 bases. The DNA for the CDR3 is TGTGCCAGTAGTATACCGGAGGGGGCAATCTATGGCTACACCTTC. Protein: CASSIPEGAIYGYTF. Full variable domain (remainder filled in from reference TRBV19 and TRBJ1-2): DGGITQSPKYLFRKEGQNVTLSCEQNLNHDAMYWYRQDPGQGLRLIYYSQIVNDFQKGDIAEGYSVSREKKESFPLTVTSAQKNPTAFYLCASSIPEGAIYGYTFGSGTRLTVV.